The source of this TCR beta chain is a study of tumor and adjacent non-tumor tissue in lung cancer. Study as a whole: There were some 11 adenocarcinoma, a couple of squamous cell carcinoma and 1 small cell lung cancer cases. The patients, around 9 men and about 5 women, were 31 to 76 with stage I to III disease. Study-level findings and limits: Normal lung showed higher cumulative top 100 clone frequency than tumor.

The library came from three nested PCR rounds adapted from ARM-PCR protocols. Using its own MiXCR run on the multiplex PCR reads, TCRdb lists one record per CDR3 protein. The data hold fewer than 75,000 distinct CDR3 sequences, with roughly three quarters observed a single time. RNA was extracted from bulk tissue without any cell sorting. This non-tumor lung sample came from over 3 cm beyond the tumor edge. Germline loops: CDR1 SQVTM, CDR2 ANQGSEA. This CDR3 spans 13 amino acids. As concerns this clonotype: Its antigen is not identified. One end of the junction does not line up with germline, which may come from a read error.

This receptor was taken from a man between 60 and 70 years old with non-small cell lung cancer. V usage is TRBV29-1 and J usage is TRBJ2-7; D unresolved. The source material was distant non-tumor lung tissue. The CDR3 DNA reads TGCAGCGTGCACGACCAACAATCCTATGAGCAGTGCTTC. Protein: CSVHDQQSYEQCF.